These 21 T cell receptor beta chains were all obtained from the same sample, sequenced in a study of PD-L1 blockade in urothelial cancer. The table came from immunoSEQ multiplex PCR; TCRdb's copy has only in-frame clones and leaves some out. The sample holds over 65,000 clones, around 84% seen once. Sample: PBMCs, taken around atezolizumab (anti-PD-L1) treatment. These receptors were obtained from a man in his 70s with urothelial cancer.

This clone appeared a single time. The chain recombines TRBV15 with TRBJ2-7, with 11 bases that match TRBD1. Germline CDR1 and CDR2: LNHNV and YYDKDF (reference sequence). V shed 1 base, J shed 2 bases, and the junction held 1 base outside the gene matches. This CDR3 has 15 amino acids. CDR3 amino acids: CATSRGDRGAYEQYF. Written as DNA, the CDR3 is TGTGCCACCAGCAGAGGGGACAGGGGGGCCTACGAGCAGTACTTC.

CDR3 loop: CASSLAEGDTEAFF. CDR3 nucleotides: TGTGCCAGCAGCCTTGCTGAAGGGGACACTGAAGCTTTCTTT. The chain has TRBV11-2 and TRBJ1-1, with D tentatively TRBD1 (5 bases). This CDR3 is built from 14 residues. Trimming took 5 bases from V and 3 from J, leaving 13 bases between them. Germline-derived CDR1 and CDR2 are SGHAT and FQNNGV.

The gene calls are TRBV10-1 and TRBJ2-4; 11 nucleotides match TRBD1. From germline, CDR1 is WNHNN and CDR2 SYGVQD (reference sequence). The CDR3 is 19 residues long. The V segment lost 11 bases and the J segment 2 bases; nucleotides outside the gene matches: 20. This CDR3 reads CAPVSTGQGARVPKNIQYF. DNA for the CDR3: TGCGCCCCCGTTAGTACCGGACAGGGGGCGCGGGTCCCCAAAAACATTCAGTACTTC.

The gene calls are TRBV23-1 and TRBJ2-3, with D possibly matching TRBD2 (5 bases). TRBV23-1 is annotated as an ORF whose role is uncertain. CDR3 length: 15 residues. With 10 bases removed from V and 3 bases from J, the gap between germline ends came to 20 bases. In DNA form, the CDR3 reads TGCGCCAACCCGAGCCGGGGAACATCGACAGATACGCAGTATTTT. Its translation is CANPSRGTSTDTQYF.

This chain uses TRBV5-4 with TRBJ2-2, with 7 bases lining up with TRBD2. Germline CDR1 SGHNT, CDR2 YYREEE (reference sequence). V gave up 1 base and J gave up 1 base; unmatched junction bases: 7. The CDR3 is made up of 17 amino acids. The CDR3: CASSLSVLAWNTGELFF. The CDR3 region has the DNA TGTGCCAGCAGCTTGTCCGTACTAGCGTGGAACACCGGGGAGCTGTTTTTT.

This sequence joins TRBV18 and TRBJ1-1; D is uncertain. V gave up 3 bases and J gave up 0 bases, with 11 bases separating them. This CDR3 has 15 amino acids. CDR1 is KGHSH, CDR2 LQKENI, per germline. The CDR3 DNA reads TGTGCCAGCTCACCTTTTCCAGACATGAACACTGAAGCTTTCTTT. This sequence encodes CASSPFPDMNTEAFF. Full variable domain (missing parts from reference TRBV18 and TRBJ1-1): NAGVMQNPRHLVRRRGQEARLRCSPMKGHSHVYWYRQLPEEGLKFMVYLQKENIIDESGMPKERFSAEFPKEGPSILRIQQVVRGDSAAYFCASSPFPDMNTEAFFGQGTRLTVV.

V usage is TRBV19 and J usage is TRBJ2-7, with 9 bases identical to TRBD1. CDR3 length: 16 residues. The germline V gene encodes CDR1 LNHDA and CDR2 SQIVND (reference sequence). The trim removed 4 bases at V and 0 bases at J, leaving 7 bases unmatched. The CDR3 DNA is TGTGCCAGTAGTACCCGAACAGGGGGCTTCTCCTACGAGCAGTACTTC. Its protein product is CASSTRTGGFSYEQYF.

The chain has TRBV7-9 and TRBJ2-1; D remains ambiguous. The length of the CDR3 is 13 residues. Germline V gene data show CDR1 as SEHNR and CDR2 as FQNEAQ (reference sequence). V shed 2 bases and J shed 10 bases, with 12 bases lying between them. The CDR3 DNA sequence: TGTGCCAGCAGCTTAAGACTCCCCACCGAGCAGTTCTTC. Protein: CASSLRLPTEQFF.

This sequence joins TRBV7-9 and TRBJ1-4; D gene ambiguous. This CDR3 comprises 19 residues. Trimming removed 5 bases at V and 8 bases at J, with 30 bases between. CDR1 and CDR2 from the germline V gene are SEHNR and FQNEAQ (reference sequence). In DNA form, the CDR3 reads TGTGCCAGCAGCCCCCAGCCGGGTGACCACAGCGGGGATAAGGAAAAACTGTTTTTT. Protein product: CASSPQPGDHSGDKEKLFF.

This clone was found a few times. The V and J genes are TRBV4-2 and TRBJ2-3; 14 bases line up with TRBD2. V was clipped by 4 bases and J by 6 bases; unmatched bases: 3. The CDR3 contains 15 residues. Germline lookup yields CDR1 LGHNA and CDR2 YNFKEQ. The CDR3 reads CASSPGLAGEDTQYF. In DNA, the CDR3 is TGTGCCAGCAGCCCGGGACTAGCGGGAGAGGATACGCAGTATTTT.

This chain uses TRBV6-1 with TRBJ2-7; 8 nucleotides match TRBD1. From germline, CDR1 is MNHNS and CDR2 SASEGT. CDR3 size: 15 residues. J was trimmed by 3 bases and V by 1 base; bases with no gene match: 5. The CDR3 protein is CASSEGTGSYYEQYF. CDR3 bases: TGTGCCAGCAGTGAAGGGACAGGGAGCTACTACGAGCAGTACTTC.

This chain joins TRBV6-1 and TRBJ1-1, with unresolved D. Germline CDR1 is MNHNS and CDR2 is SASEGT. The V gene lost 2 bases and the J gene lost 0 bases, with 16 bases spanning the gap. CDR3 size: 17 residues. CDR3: CASSESAGSRMNTEAFF. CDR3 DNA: TGTGCCAGCAGTGAATCCGCCGGGTCCCGCATGAACACTGAAGCTTTCTTT.

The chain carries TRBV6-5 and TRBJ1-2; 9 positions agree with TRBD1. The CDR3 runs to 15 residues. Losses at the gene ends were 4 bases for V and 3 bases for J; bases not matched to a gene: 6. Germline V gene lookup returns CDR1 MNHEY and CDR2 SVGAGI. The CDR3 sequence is CASSWTGVLYYGYTF. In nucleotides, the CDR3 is TGTGCCAGCAGTTGGACAGGGGTGCTCTACTATGGCTACACCTTC.

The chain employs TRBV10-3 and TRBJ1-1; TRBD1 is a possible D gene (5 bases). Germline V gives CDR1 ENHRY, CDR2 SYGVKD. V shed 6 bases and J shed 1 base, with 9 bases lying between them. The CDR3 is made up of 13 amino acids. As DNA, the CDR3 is TGTGCCATCAGACCCGACAGGAACACTGAAGCTTTCTTT. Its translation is CAIRPDRNTEAFF.

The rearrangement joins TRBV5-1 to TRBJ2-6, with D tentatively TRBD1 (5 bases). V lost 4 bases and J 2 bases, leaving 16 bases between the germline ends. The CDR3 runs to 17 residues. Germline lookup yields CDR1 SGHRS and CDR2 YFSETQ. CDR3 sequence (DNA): TGCGCCAGCAGCACCGCAGGGCCTTCCACTGGGGCCAACGTCCTGACTTTC. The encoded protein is CASSTAGPSTGANVLTF.

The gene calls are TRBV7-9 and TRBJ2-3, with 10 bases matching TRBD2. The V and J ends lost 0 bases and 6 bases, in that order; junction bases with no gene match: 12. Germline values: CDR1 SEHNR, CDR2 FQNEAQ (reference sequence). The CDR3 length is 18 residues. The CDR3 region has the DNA TGTGCCAGCAGCTTAGCACTAGCGGGAACTCCCTTGAGGGATACGCAGTATTTT. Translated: CASSLALAGTPLRDTQYF.

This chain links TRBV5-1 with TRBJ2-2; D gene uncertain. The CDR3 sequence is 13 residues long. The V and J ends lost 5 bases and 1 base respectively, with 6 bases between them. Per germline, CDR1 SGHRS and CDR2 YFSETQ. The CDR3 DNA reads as TGCGCCAGCAGTACAGAGAACACCGGGGAGCTGTTTTTT. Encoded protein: CASSTENTGELFF.

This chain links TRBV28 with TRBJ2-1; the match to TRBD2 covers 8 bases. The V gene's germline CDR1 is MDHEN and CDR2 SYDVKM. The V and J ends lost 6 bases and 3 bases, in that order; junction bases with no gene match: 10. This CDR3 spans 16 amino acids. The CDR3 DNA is TGTGCCAGCAGGCGAACTAGCGGAGCCTTCTACAATGAGCAGTTCTTC. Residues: CASRRTSGAFYNEQFF.

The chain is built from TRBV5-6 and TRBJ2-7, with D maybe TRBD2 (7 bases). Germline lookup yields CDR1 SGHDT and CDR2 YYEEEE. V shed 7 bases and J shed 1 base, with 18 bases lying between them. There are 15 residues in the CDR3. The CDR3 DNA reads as TGTGCCAGCTCTGGGGGGGGCGGGAGATCCTACGAGCAGTACTTC. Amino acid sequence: CASSGGGGRSYEQYF. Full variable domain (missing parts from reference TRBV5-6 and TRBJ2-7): DAGVTQSPTHLIKTRGQQVTLRCSPKSGHDTVSWYQQALGQGPQFIFQYYEEEERQRGNFPDRFSGHQFPNYSSELNVNALLLGDSALYLCASSGGGGRSYEQYFGPGTRLTVT.

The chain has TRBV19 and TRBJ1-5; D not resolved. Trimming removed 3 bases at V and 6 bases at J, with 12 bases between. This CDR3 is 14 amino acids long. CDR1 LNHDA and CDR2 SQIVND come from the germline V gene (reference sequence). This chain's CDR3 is CASSIPTSGQPQHF. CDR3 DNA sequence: TGTGCCAGTAGTATCCCCACCTCAGGTCAGCCCCAGCATTTT.

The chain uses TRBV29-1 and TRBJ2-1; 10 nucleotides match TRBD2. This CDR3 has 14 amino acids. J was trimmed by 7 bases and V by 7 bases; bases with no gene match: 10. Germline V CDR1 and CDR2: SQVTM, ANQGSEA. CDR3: CSAQAGGPGNEQFF. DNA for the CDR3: TGCAGCGCGCAAGCGGGAGGGCCGGGGAATGAGCAGTTCTTC.